The clone carrying this TCR beta chain was seen only once. The antigen remains unidentified. This sample was included in a study of OX40 agonist ivuxolimab in advanced cancers. With 0 bases removed from V and 0 bases from J, the gap between germline ends came to 10 bases. This CDR3 comprises 16 residues. Looked up from germline, CDR1 is SGHRS and CDR2 is YFSETQ. Whole-study findings and limits: At 0.1-3.0 mg/kg, partial responders had clonal expansion among the lowest observed.

The method was immunoSEQ multiplex PCR; TCRdb's version includes in-frame clones alone and lacks a portion of them. In the table there are 65,000 to 85,000 clones, 65% to 90% of which are singletons. The source was CD4+ or CD8+ T cells sorted from blood, collected in a trial of the OX40 agonist ivuxolimab. The sequence was obtained from an adult with an advanced solid tumor such as melanoma, head and neck, liver or kidney cancer. The J gene is TRBJ2-1, the V gene TRBV5-1; no definite D call. In nucleotides, the CDR3 is TGCGCCAGCAGCTTGGCTCCTAGGAGCTCCTACAATGAGCAGTTCTTC. Translation gives CASSLAPRSSYNEQFF.